This T cell receptor beta chain stems from a study of control samples from healthy donors and cancer patients. V shed 2 bases and J 3 bases; nucleotides not matched to a gene: 3. The germline CDR1 and CDR2 sequences are LNHDA and SQIVND (reference sequence). The CDR3 runs 15 residues. Sequenced by immunoSEQ multiplex PCR; TCRdb stores in-frame clones only, minus some. The sample lists 150,000 or so clones; around 88% were seen once. V gene TRBV19 combines with J gene TRBJ2-1, with 8 bases lining up with TRBD2. Sequenced: blood. The receptor was isolated from a woman aged 25 to 39 in good health. The CDR3 DNA reads TGTGCCAGTAGTATACTAAGCGGGAGCTACAATGAGCAGTTCTTC. Translating it yields CASSILSGSYNEQFF.